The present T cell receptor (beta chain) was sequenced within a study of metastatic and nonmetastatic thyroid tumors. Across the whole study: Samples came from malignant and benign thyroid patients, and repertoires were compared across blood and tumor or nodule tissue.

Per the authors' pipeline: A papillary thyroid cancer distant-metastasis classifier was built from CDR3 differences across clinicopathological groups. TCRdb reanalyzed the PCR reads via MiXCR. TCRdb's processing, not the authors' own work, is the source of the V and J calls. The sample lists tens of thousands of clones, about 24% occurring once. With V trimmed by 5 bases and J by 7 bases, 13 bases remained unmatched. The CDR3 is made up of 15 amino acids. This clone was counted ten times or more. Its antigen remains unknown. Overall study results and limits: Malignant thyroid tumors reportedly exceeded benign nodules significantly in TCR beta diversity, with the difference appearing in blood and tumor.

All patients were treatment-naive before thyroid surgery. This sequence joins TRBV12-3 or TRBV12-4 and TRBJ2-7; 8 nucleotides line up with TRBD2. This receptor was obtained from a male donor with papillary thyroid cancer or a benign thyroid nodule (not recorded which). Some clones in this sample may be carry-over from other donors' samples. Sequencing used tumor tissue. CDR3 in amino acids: CASSPLLTGGGEQYF. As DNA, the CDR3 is TGTGCCAGCAGTCCACTACTAACGGGAGGGGGGGAGCAGTACTTC.